These T cell receptor beta chains were read from a single sample in a study of OX40 agonist ivuxolimab in advanced cancers. Measured with immunoSEQ multiplex PCR; TCRdb has only the in-frame clones, and not every one. Here the sample spans tens of thousands of clones, 70% to 85% being singletons. This specimen was CD4+ or CD8+ T cells sorted from blood, taken in a trial of the OX40 agonist ivuxolimab. The receptors originated from an adult with an advanced solid tumor such as melanoma, head and neck, liver or kidney cancer. Each CDR3 is given with its conserved first and last residue. The D gene is left open where the match is weak. Clone size, where shown, is once, few, many, or a class for clones that have expanded.

v_call: TRBV5-6; j_call: TRBJ1-4; clone_size: -; d_call: -; cdr3_aa: CASSLLDEKLFF; cdr3_nt: TGTGCCAGCAGCTTGTTGGATGAAAAACTGTTTTTT
v_call: TRBV4-1; j_call: TRBJ2-6; clone_size: -; d_call: TRBD1; cdr3_aa: CASSRVGQTFSGANVLTF; cdr3_nt: TGCGCCAGCAGCCGAGTGGGACAGACCTTCTCTGGGGCCAACGTCCTGACTTTC
v_call: TRBV7-2; j_call: TRBJ2-7; clone_size: -; d_call: -; cdr3_aa: CASSPSPISNFYEQYF; cdr3_nt: TGTGCCAGCAGCCCCAGCCCCATTAGCAATTTCTACGAGCAGTACTTC
v_call: TRBV19; j_call: TRBJ2-2; clone_size: -; d_call: -; cdr3_aa: CASSIGPASPGELFF; cdr3_nt: TGTGCCAGTAGTATCGGGCCCGCGAGCCCCGGGGAGCTGTTTTTT
v_call: TRBV7-2; j_call: TRBJ2-7; clone_size: -; d_call: TRBD1; cdr3_aa: CASSRTGSSYEQYF; cdr3_nt: TGTGCCAGCAGCCGGACAGGGAGCTCCTACGAGCAGTACTTC
v_call: TRBV30; j_call: TRBJ1-6; clone_size: -; d_call: -; cdr3_aa: CAWSGYNWKTLPSPLHF; cdr3_nt: TGTGCCTGGAGTGGTTATAACTGGAAGACTCTCCCTTCACCCCTCCACTTT
v_call: TRBV7-9; j_call: TRBJ2-7; clone_size: -; d_call: -; cdr3_aa: CASSLSQGPGYEQYF; cdr3_nt: TGTGCCAGCAGCTTATCACAGGGACCGGGGTACGAGCAGTACTTC
v_call: TRBV7-2; j_call: TRBJ1-2; clone_size: -; d_call: TRBD1; cdr3_aa: CASSARGHDGYTF; cdr3_nt: TGTGCCAGCAGCGCTAGGGGGCACGACGGCTACACCTTC
v_call: TRBV19; j_call: TRBJ1-4; clone_size: once; d_call: -; cdr3_aa: CASSTPSGYSNEKLFF; cdr3_nt: TGTGCCAGTAGTACACCTTCGGGGTACTCTAATGAAAAACTGTTTTTT
v_call: TRBV19; j_call: TRBJ1-5; clone_size: -; d_call: -; cdr3_aa: CASSQNLQGHQPQHF; cdr3_nt: TGTGCCAGTAGTCAAAATCTCCAGGGGCATCAGCCCCAGCATTTT
v_call: TRBV2; j_call: TRBJ1-2; clone_size: -; d_call: -; cdr3_aa: CASRSGSGDYGYTF; cdr3_nt: TGTGCCAGCAGATCAGGGTCTGGCGACTATGGCTACACCTTC
v_call: TRBV29-1; j_call: TRBJ2-7; clone_size: -; d_call: -; cdr3_aa: CSVEDVSEQYF; cdr3_nt: TGCAGCGTTGAGGATGTCTCCGAGCAGTACTTC
v_call: TRBV30; j_call: TRBJ1-5; clone_size: -; d_call: TRBD1; cdr3_aa: CAWSLGGVGQPQHF; cdr3_nt: TGTGCCTGGAGTTTAGGGGGCGTTGGTCAGCCCCAGCATTTT
v_call: TRBV6-6; j_call: TRBJ1-1; clone_size: -; d_call: -; cdr3_aa: CASSGGVEAFF; cdr3_nt: TGTGCCAGCAGCGGGGGGGTTGAAGCTTTCTTT
v_call: TRBV9; j_call: TRBJ2-1; clone_size: -; d_call: TRBD2; cdr3_aa: CASSVGTSGSNEQFF; cdr3_nt: TGTGCCAGCAGCGTAGGGACTAGCGGGAGCAATGAGCAGTTCTTC
v_call: TRBV29-1; j_call: TRBJ2-1; clone_size: once; d_call: TRBD2; cdr3_aa: CSARSSGRLYNEQFF; cdr3_nt: TGCAGCGCCCGATCTAGCGGGAGGTTGTACAATGAGCAGTTCTTC
v_call: TRBV5-4; j_call: TRBJ2-2; clone_size: -; d_call: -; cdr3_aa: CASTKPEFAGELFF; cdr3_nt: TGTGCCAGCACCAAACCCGAGTTCGCCGGGGAGCTGTTTTTT
v_call: TRBV20-1; j_call: TRBJ2-1; clone_size: -; d_call: -; cdr3_aa: CSGGQFEQFF; cdr3_nt: TGCAGTGGAGGACAATTCGAGCAGTTCTTC
v_call: TRBV4-3; j_call: TRBJ2-3; clone_size: -; d_call: -; cdr3_aa: CASSLGTASTDTQYF; cdr3_nt: TGCGCCAGCAGCCTCGGGACCGCTAGCACAGATACGCAGTATTTT
v_call: TRBV5-1; j_call: TRBJ2-1; clone_size: -; d_call: -; cdr3_aa: CASRSGDGVNEQFF; cdr3_nt: TGCGCCAGCAGATCCGGCGATGGGGTCAATGAGCAGTTCTTC
v_call: TRBV19; j_call: TRBJ2-2; clone_size: few; d_call: TRBD2; cdr3_aa: CASSAKLAGGLRDTGELFF; cdr3_nt: TGTGCCAGTAGTGCCAAGCTAGCGGGAGGATTAAGGGACACCGGGGAGCTGTTTTTT
v_call: TRBV9; j_call: TRBJ2-1; clone_size: -; d_call: TRBD2; cdr3_aa: CASSVRGLARNSSYNEQFF; cdr3_nt: TGTGCCAGCAGCGTAAGGGGACTAGCGCGGAATAGCTCCTACAATGAGCAGTTCTTC
v_call: TRBV29-1; j_call: TRBJ2-2; clone_size: -; d_call: TRBD2; cdr3_aa: CSSLGTSGSTGELFF; cdr3_nt: TGCAGCTCCCTGGGGACTAGCGGTTCCACCGGGGAGCTGTTTTTT
v_call: TRBV6-6; j_call: TRBJ1-2; clone_size: -; d_call: -; cdr3_aa: CASNYSSHGYTF; cdr3_nt: TGTGCCAGCAACTATAGCTCCCATGGCTACACCTTC
v_call: TRBV6-5; j_call: TRBJ1-2; clone_size: -; d_call: TRBD1; cdr3_aa: CASSRDRTNYGYTF; cdr3_nt: TGTGCCAGCAGTCGGGACAGGACGAACTATGGCTACACCTTC
v_call: TRBV10-1; j_call: TRBJ1-1; clone_size: few; d_call: -; cdr3_aa: CASRLQENTEAFF; cdr3_nt: TGCGCCAGCAGACTGCAGGAGAACACTGAAGCTTTCTTT
v_call: TRBV9; j_call: TRBJ1-1; clone_size: -; d_call: TRBD1; cdr3_aa: CASSPQGGIGTEAFF; cdr3_nt: TGTGCCAGCAGCCCTCAGGGGGGTATTGGAACTGAAGCTTTCTTT
v_call: TRBV4-3; j_call: TRBJ2-2; clone_size: once; d_call: -; cdr3_aa: CASSQDWDTGELFF; cdr3_nt: TGCGCCAGCAGCCAAGATTGGGACACCGGGGAGCTGTTTTTT
v_call: TRBV5-6; j_call: TRBJ2-5; clone_size: -; d_call: -; cdr3_aa: CASSLLVEEPQETQYF; cdr3_nt: TGTGCCAGCAGCTTGTTAGTTGAGGAGCCTCAAGAGACCCAGTACTTC
v_call: TRBV6-1; j_call: TRBJ1-5; clone_size: -; d_call: -; cdr3_aa: CASSAWEQPQHF; cdr3_nt: TGTGCCAGCAGTGCCTGGGAGCAGCCCCAGCATTTT
v_call: TRBV25-1; j_call: TRBJ2-1; clone_size: few; d_call: -; cdr3_aa: CASSEGKSYNEQFF; cdr3_nt: TGTGCCAGCAGTGAAGGAAAAAGCTACAATGAGCAGTTCTTC
v_call: TRBV6-6; j_call: TRBJ2-7; clone_size: -; d_call: -; cdr3_aa: CASSPWVGEQYF; cdr3_nt: TGTGCCAGCAGCCCGTGGGTCGGCGAGCAGTACTTC
v_call: TRBV7-2; j_call: TRBJ2-3; clone_size: few; d_call: TRBD2; cdr3_aa: CASGLGGGGPDTQYF; cdr3_nt: TGTGCCAGCGGACTTGGCGGGGGAGGGCCAGATACGCAGTATTTT
v_call: TRBV14; j_call: TRBJ1-1; clone_size: -; d_call: -; cdr3_aa: CASSQAGALNTEAFF; cdr3_nt: TGTGCCAGCAGCCAAGCAGGGGCTCTTAACACTGAAGCTTTCTTT
v_call: TRBV2; j_call: TRBJ2-1; clone_size: -; d_call: TRBD1; cdr3_aa: CASRLYTGGMQFF; cdr3_nt: TGTGCCAGCAGACTCTACACAGGGGGCATGCAGTTCTTC
v_call: TRBV6-5; j_call: TRBJ1-1; clone_size: -; d_call: TRBD1; cdr3_aa: CASSRGQGTEAFF; cdr3_nt: TGTGCCAGCAGCCGCGGACAGGGTACGGAAGCTTTCTTT
v_call: TRBV4-3; j_call: TRBJ2-7; clone_size: -; d_call: TRBD1; cdr3_aa: CASSQVAQGVAYEQYF; cdr3_nt: TGCGCCAGCAGCCAAGTTGCGCAGGGGGTAGCCTACGAGCAGTACTTC
v_call: TRBV30; j_call: TRBJ1-5; clone_size: few; d_call: -; cdr3_aa: CAWSVGGRQPQHF; cdr3_nt: TGTGCCTGGAGTGTCGGGGGCAGACAGCCCCAGCATTTT
v_call: TRBV2; j_call: TRBJ1-5; clone_size: -; d_call: -; cdr3_aa: CASSEERVLGNQPQHF; cdr3_nt: TGTGCCAGCAGTGAAGAGCGAGTCCTAGGCAATCAGCCCCAGCATTTT
v_call: TRBV10-2; j_call: TRBJ2-1; clone_size: -; d_call: -; cdr3_aa: CASSVRVNEQFF; cdr3_nt: TGCGCCAGCAGTGTCAGGGTCAATGAGCAGTTCTTC
v_call: TRBV7-6; j_call: TRBJ2-7; clone_size: -; d_call: TRBD2; cdr3_aa: CASSLAGGIYEQYF; cdr3_nt: TGTGCCAGCAGCTTAGCGGGAGGGATTTACGAGCAGTACTTC
v_call: TRBV5-4; j_call: TRBJ1-3; clone_size: -; d_call: TRBD1; cdr3_aa: CASSRGQGAFSGNTIYF; cdr3_nt: TGTGCCAGCAGCCGTGGACAGGGGGCCTTCTCTGGAAACACCATATATTTT
v_call: TRBV18; j_call: TRBJ1-5; clone_size: once; d_call: TRBD1; cdr3_aa: CASSPGTGGPQPQHF; cdr3_nt: TGTGCCAGCTCTCCCGGGACAGGGGGCCCTCAGCCCCAGCATTTT
v_call: TRBV7-9; j_call: TRBJ2-7; clone_size: -; d_call: -; cdr3_aa: CASSLGGNYEQYF; cdr3_nt: TGTGCCAGCAGCTTAGGCGGGAACTACGAGCAGTACTTC
v_call: TRBV4-2; j_call: TRBJ2-3; clone_size: -; d_call: -; cdr3_aa: CASSLDFLETSTDTQYF; cdr3_nt: TGTGCCAGCAGCTTGGATTTCCTGGAAACGAGCACAGATACGCAGTATTTT
v_call: TRBV27; j_call: TRBJ2-7; clone_size: -; d_call: -; cdr3_aa: CASSSHGEQYF; cdr3_nt: TGTGCCAGCAGCTCACATGGCGAGCAGTACTTC
v_call: TRBV12-2; j_call: TRBJ2-3; clone_size: -; d_call: -; cdr3_aa: CASRLARHMSTDTQYF; cdr3_nt: TGTGCAAGTCGCTTAGCGCGGCACATGAGCACAGATACGCAGTATTTT
v_call: TRBV6-4; j_call: TRBJ1-2; clone_size: -; d_call: -; cdr3_aa: CASSPGPTDYGYTF; cdr3_nt: TGTGCCAGCAGTCCGGGCCCTACTGACTATGGCTACACCTTC
v_call: TRBV5-1; j_call: TRBJ2-7; clone_size: -; d_call: TRBD2; cdr3_aa: CASSLEGTSGSRQYF; cdr3_nt: TGCGCCAGCAGCTTGGAAGGGACTAGCGGGAGTAGGCAGTACTTC
v_call: TRBV5-4; j_call: TRBJ2-4; clone_size: -; d_call: -; cdr3_aa: CASSHNRVGAKNIQYF; cdr3_nt: TGTGCCAGCAGTCATAATAGGGTAGGGGCTAAAAACATTCAGTACTTC